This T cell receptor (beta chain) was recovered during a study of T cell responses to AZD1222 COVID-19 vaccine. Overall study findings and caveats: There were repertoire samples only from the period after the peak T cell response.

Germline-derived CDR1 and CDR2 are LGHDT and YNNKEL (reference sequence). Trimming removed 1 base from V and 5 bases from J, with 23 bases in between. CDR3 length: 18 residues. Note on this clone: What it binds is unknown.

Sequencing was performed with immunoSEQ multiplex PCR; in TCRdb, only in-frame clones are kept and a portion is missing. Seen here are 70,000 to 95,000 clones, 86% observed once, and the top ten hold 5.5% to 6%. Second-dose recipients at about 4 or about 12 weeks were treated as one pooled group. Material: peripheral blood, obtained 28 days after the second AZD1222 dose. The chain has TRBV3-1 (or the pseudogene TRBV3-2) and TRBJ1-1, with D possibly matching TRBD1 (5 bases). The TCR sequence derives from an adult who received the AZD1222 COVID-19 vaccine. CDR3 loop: CASSQAGEGAWGGTEAFF. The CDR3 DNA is TGTGCCAGCAGCCAAGCCGGGGAAGGAGCCTGGGGGGGAACTGAAGCTTTCTTT.